The T cell receptor (beta chain) described here comes from a study of blood T cell repertoires in COVID-19 (TCRdb year 2020). Describing the broader study: Collaborator samples came from the United States, Italy and Spain and covered acute and convalescent phases of COVID-19. The samples were drawn from the first 160 participants of the ongoing ImmuneRACE study and from more than 1,000 subjects provided by 6 global collaborators. Sample metadata almost always included a de-identified subject ID, COVID-19 status, age in years and sex. Where available, HLA class I and class II types were obtained from metadata supplied by the sample provider rather than from assay-based typing. The repertoires were made available in a free public database intended to serve as a resource for research on the immune response to SARS-CoV-2. The prospective study material was composed of cDNA or gDNA derived from T cells, B-cell-depleted T cells, or PBMCs. Subjects who had been exposed to COVID-19, were actively infected with it, or had recovered from it provided the deeply sampled blood TCRbeta repertoires that made up the dataset.

The trim is 1 base for V and 2 bases for J, with a gap of 5 bases between the germline ends. The CDR3 goes from the cysteine to the phenylalanine over 13 residues. CDR3 DNA is the only sequence kept; it has 39 bases, read in frame from the first base. CDR1 and CDR2 are drawn from the germline V gene: SGHVS, FQNEAQ. Each collaborating institution followed its own protocols to collect whole blood in K2EDTA tubes. For TCRbeta analysis, collaborators shipped samples as frozen whole blood, isolated PBMCs, or DNA extracted from either of those sample types. TCRbeta CDR3 regions were amplified from genomic DNA by means of the immunoSEQ Assay, a bias-controlled multiplex PCR. The original methods were these. Nucleated cell counts per sample were estimated from amplification of reference gene primers within the assay. To quantify the absolute abundance of each unique TCRbeta CDR3 rearrangement, sequence reads were collapsed and filtered. Productive Simpson clonality was computed per sample as the square root of Simpson's diversity index over productive rearrangements. Not all clones reach the TCRdb copy of this immuneACCESS table, which keeps in-frame sequences only. Checked studies attribute under half of the gap to unresolved V genes and leave the rest unexplained. V, J and clone size derive from that table, while D and trimming were established from the DNA sequence. The sample table holds fewer than 200,000 clones, of which approximately 86% were seen once. The top ten clones comprise around 9.5% of the sample.

A remark on this clone: Its cognate antigen has yet to be identified. No base quality information exists; no much larger clone differs at one position.

Study-wide conclusions, independent of this receptor: The amount of clinical and demographic metadata varied by source and participant and was provided uncurated.

The rearranged chain carries TRBV7-8 and TRBJ1-2; the D gene identity is not certain. Sequences were obtained from peripheral blood. The TCR was taken from a woman over 75 with acute or convalescent COVID-19. The CDR3 region: CASSLEQNYGYTF. The DNA reads TGTGCCAGCAGCTTAGAACAGAACTATGGCTACACCTTC.